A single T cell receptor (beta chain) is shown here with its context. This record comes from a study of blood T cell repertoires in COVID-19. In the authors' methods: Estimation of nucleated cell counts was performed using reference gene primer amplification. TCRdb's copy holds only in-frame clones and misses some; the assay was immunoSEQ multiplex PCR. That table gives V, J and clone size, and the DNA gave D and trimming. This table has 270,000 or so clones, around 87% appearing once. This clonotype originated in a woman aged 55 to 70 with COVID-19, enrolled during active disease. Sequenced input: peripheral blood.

The CDR3 reads CASSFASGGHYNEQFF. The DNA for the CDR3 is TGTGCCAGCAGCTTTGCTAGCGGGGGGCATTACAATGAGCAGTTCTTC. This chain links TRBV5-6 with TRBJ2-1, with TRBD2 identical over 11 bases. The CDR3 covers 16 residues. V shed 2 bases, J shed 4 bases, and the junction held 5 bases outside the gene matches. CDR1 and CDR2 (germline): SGHDT, YYEEEE. Full variable domain (outside the CDR3, taken from reference TRBV5-6 and TRBJ2-1): DAGVTQSPTHLIKTRGQQVTLRCSPKSGHDTVSWYQQALGQGPQFIFQYYEEEERQRGNFPDRFSGHQFPNYSSELNVNALLLGDSALYLCASSFASGGHYNEQFFGPGTRLTVL.